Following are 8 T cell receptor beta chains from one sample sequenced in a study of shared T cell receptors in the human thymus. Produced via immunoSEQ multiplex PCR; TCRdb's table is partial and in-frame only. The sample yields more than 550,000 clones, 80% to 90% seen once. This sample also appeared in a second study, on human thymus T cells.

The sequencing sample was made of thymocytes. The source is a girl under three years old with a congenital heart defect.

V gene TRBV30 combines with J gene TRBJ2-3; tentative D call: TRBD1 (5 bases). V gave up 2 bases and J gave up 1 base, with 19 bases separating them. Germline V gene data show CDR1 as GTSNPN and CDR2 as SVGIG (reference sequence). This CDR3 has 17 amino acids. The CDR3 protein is CAWSWQGRTQRTDTQYF. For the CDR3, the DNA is TGTGCCTGGAGTTGGCAGGGCCGAACCCAACGCACAGATACGCAGTATTTT. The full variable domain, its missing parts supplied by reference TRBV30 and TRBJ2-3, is SQTIHQWPATLVQPVGSPLSLECTVEGTSNPNLYWYRQAAGRGLQLLFYSVGIGQISSEVPQNLSASRPQDRQFILSSKKLLLSDSGFYLCAWSWQGRTQRTDTQYFGPGTRLTVL.

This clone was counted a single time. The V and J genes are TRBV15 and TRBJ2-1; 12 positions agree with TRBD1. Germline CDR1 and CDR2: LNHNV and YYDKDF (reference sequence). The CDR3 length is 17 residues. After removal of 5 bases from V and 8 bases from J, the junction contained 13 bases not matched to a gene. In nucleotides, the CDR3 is TGTGCCACCAGCGGACCGTCCGGGACAGGGGGCAAAGATGAGCAGTTCTTC. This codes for CATSGPSGTGGKDEQFF. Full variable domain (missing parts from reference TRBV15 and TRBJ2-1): DAMVIQNPRYQVTQFGKPVTLSCSQTLNHNVMYWYQQKSSQAPKLLFHYYDKDFNNEADTPDNFQSRRPNTSFCFLDIRSPGLGDTAMYLCATSGPSGTGGKDEQFFGPGTRLTVL.

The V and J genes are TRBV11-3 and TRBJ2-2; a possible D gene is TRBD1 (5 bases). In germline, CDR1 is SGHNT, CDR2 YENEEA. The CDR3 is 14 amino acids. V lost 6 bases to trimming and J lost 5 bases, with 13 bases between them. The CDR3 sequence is CASSATPGTGELFF. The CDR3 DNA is TGTGCCAGCAGTGCTACCCCAGGGACCGGGGAGCTGTTTTTT.

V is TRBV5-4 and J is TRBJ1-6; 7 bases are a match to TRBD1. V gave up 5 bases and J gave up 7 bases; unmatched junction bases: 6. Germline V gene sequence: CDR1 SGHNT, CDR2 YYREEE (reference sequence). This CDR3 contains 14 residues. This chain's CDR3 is CASRGMDRNSPLHF. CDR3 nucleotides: TGTGCCAGCAGGGGGATGGACAGGAATTCACCCCTCCACTTT. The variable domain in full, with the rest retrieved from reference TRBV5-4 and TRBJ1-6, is ETGVTQSPTHLIKTRGQQVTLRCSSQSGHNTVSWYQQALGQGPQFIFQYYREEENGRGNFPPRFSGLQFPNYSSELNVNALELDDSALYLCASRGMDRNSPLHFGNGTRLTVT.

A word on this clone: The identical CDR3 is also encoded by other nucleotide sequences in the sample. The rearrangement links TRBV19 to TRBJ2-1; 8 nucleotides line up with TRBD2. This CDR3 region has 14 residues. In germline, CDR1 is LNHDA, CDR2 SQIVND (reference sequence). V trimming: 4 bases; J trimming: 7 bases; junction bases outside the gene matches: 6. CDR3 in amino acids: CASSRGLAGNEQFF. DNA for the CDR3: TGTGCCAGTAGTAGAGGACTAGCAGGGAATGAGCAGTTCTTC.

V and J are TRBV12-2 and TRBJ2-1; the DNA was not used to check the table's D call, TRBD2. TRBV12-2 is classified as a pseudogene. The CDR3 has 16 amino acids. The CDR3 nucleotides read TGTGCAAGTCGCTCCCCACTGCGGGTATTCTACAATGAGCAGTTCTTC. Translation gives CASRSPLRVFYNEQFF.

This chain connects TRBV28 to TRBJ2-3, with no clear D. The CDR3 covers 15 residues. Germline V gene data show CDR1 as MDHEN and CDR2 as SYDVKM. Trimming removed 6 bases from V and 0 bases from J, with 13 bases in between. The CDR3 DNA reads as TGTGCCAGCAGCACTACGGCGACTAGCACAGATACGCAGTATTTT. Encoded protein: CASSTTATSTDTQYF.

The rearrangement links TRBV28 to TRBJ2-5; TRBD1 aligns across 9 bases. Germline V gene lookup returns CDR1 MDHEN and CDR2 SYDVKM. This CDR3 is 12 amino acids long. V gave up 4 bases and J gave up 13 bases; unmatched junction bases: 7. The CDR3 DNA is TGTGCCAGCAGTTACGGGACAGGGTTTCCGTACTTC. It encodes CASSYGTGFPYF.